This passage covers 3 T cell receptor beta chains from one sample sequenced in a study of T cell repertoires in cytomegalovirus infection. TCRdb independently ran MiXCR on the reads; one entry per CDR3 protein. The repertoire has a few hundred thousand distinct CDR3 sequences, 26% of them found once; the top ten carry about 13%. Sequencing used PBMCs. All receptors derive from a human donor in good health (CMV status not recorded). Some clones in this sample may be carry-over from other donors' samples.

The CDR3: CAIRRGLGRLNTEAFF. The CDR3 DNA reads TGTGCCATCAGACGAGGCCTTGGCAGGTTGAACACTGAAGCTTTCTTT. The chain uses TRBV2 and TRBJ1-1; D ambiguous. The CDR3 runs to 16 residues. V shed 10 bases and J shed 0 bases, with 21 bases lying between them. In germline, CDR1 is SNHLY, CDR2 FYNNEI.

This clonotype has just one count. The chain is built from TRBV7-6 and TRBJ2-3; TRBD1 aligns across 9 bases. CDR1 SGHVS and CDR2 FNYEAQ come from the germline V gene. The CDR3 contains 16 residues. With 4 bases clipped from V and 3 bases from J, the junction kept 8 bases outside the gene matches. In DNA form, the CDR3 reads TGTGCCAGCAGCTCAAAACCGGGACAGGGAACAGATACGCAGTATTTT. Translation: CASSSKPGQGTDTQYF.

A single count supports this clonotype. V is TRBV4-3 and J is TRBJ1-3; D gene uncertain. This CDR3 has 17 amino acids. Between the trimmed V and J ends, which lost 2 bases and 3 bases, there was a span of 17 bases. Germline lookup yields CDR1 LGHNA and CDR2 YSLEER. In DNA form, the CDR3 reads TGCGCCAGCAGCCAACAACTCGAGTCATATAATGGAAACACCATATATTTT. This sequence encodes CASSQQLESYNGNTIYF.